A selection of T cell receptor beta chains follows, all from one sample in a study of shared clonotypes between healthy human individuals. Clones were read by immunoSEQ multiplex PCR, and TCRdb kept only the in-frame ones, dropping some. In the table there are a few hundred thousand clones, roughly three quarters of which are singletons. What was sequenced was PBMCs. The receptors come from a woman between 40 and 50 years old in good health. Some clones in this sample may be carry-over from other donors' samples. Each CDR3 is given with its conserved first and last residue. D genes are given only for firm matches. Clone size is stated in some rows and not others, as once, few, many or a class when expanded.

J gene	D gene	clone size	CDR3 length	V gene	CDR3 protein	CDR3 DNA
TRBJ2-1	TRBD2	NA	12	TRBV28	CASSPQAGGPLF	TGTGCCAGCAGTCCTCAAGCGGGAGGGCCACTCTTC
TRBJ2-1	TRBD2	NA	16	TRBV7-9	CASSTRLAVAYNEQFF	TGTGCCAGCAGCACGAGACTAGCGGTGGCCTACAATGAGCAGTTCTTC
TRBJ1-6	NA	NA	12	TRBV29-1	CSARLGGSPLHF	TGCAGCGCCCGACTTGGGGGATCACCCCTCCACTTT
TRBJ2-1	TRBD2	NA	17	TRBV29-1	CSVERGGWTSEYNEQFF	TGCAGCGTTGAGCGGGGGGGTTGGACTAGCGAGTACAATGAGCAGTTCTTC
TRBJ1-2	NA	NA	14	TRBV19	CASSRDRNPYGYTF	TGTGCCAGTTCCAGGGACCGAAACCCCTATGGCTACACCTTC
TRBJ2-1	TRBD2	NA	15	TRBV7-8	CASSDLSGRGNEQFF	TGTGCCAGCAGCGACCTTAGCGGGAGGGGCAATGAGCAGTTCTTC
TRBJ1-2	NA	NA	14	TRBV7-3	CASSLTPGTAGYTF	TGTGCCAGCAGCTTAACGCCGGGGACCGCTGGCTACACCTTC
TRBJ1-1	NA	NA	11	TRBV30	CAWDQGTEAFF	TGTGCCTGGGACCAGGGGACTGAAGCTTTCTTT
TRBJ1-1	NA	NA	14	TRBV5-1	CASSSRTGNTEAFF	TGCGCCAGCAGCTCAAGAACAGGAAACACTGAAGCTTTCTTT
TRBJ2-7	TRBD2	many	14	TRBV2	CASRGGTSTDEQYF	TGTGCCAGCAGGGGAGGGACTAGCACCGACGAGCAGTACTTC
TRBJ2-3	NA	NA	15	TRBV5-1	CASSLEMASGDTQYF	TGCGCCAGCAGCTTGGAAATGGCTAGTGGTGATACGCAGTATTTT
TRBJ1-2	NA	few	14	TRBV4-2	CASSRSGTHYGYTF	TGTGCCAGCAGCCGGTCCGGGACCCACTATGGCTACACCTTC
TRBJ2-1	TRBD1	NA	15	TRBV7-7	CASSPGQGTYNEQFF	TGTGCCAGCAGCCCGGGACAGGGAACATACAATGAGCAGTTCTTC
TRBJ2-7	NA	few	13	TRBV10-3	CASGAGQNDEQYF	TGTGCCTCCGGAGCTGGGCAGAACGACGAGCAGTACTTC
TRBJ2-3	NA	NA	15	TRBV7-9	CASSLRGRGTDTQYF	TGTGCCAGCAGCTTAAGGGGGAGGGGGACAGATACGCAGTATTTT
TRBJ2-5	NA	NA	13	TRBV7-3	CASSQGSQETQYF	TGTGCCAGCAGCCAGGGATCACAAGAGACCCAGTACTTC
TRBJ2-7	TRBD2	NA	17	TRBV28	CASSLWGTSGNLYEQYF	TGTGCCAGCAGTTTATGGGGGACTAGCGGTAATCTATACGAGCAGTACTTC
TRBJ2-7	TRBD2	NA	14	TRBV5-4	CASSFSGATYEQYF	TGTGCCAGCAGCTTTAGCGGGGCCACCTACGAGCAGTACTTC
TRBJ2-3	NA	NA	13	TRBV5-1	CASSLEYTDTQYF	TGCGCCAGCAGCTTGGAATACACAGATACGCAGTATTTT
TRBJ2-7	TRBD2	NA	15	TRBV18	CASSPTGGSSYEQYF	TGTGCCAGCTCACCAACGGGAGGGAGCTCCTACGAGCAGTACTTC
TRBJ2-2	TRBD2	few	15	TRBV18	CASSPGGSRTGELFF	TGTGCCAGCTCACCAGGCGGGAGCCGGACCGGGGAGCTGTTTTTT
TRBJ2-1	TRBD2	NA	16	TRBV29-1	CSVGGGGGSSYNEQFF	TGCAGCGTGGGCGGGGGGGGCGGTAGCTCCTACAATGAGCAGTTCTTC
TRBJ1-5	NA	once	15	TRBV19	CASSIGQSNNQPQHF	TGTGCCAGTAGTATTGGGCAGAGCAACAATCAGCCCCAGCATTTT
TRBJ1-2	NA	once	13	TRBV7-3	CASSFQGVGGYTF	TGTGCCAGCAGCTTTCAGGGTGTGGGAGGCTACACCTTC
TRBJ2-5	NA	few	12	TRBV18	CASSPTGETQYF	TGTGCCAGCTCACCGACAGGAGAGACCCAGTACTTC
TRBJ2-3	TRBD2	NA	16	TRBV25-1	CASSAGASGYTDTQYF	TGTGCCAGCAGTGCTGGGGCTAGCGGTTACACAGATACGCAGTATTTT
TRBJ2-5	TRBD2	NA	13	TRBV27	CASRLGGGETQYF	TGTGCCAGCAGGTTGGGGGGAGGGGAGACCCAGTACTTC
TRBJ2-3	NA	many	11	TRBV5-1	CASSRADTQYF	TGCGCCAGCAGCCGTGCAGATACGCAGTATTTT
TRBJ2-2	NA	NA	13	TRBV6-5	CATKGANTGELFF	TGTGCCACGAAGGGAGCGAACACCGGGGAGCTGTTTTTT
TRBJ1-5	NA	once	15	TRBV2	CASSGRTDSNQPQHF	TGTGCCAGCAGTGGCCGGACAGATAGCAATCAGCCCCAGCATTTT
TRBJ1-4	NA	NA	13	TRBV30	CAWSARGGEKLFF	TGTGCCTGGAGTGCCAGGGGTGGTGAAAAACTGTTTTTT
TRBJ1-5	NA	once	14	TRBV28	CASSLGVEIQPQHF	TGTGCCAGCAGTTTGGGGGTCGAGATTCAGCCCCAGCATTTT
TRBJ1-2	TRBD1	NA	15	TRBV27	CASSQDRAIGYGYTF	TGTGCCAGCAGTCAGGACAGGGCAATAGGCTATGGCTACACCTTC
TRBJ2-5	NA	NA	12	TRBV2	CASTRQGETQYF	TGTGCCAGCACAAGGCAGGGTGAGACCCAGTACTTC
TRBJ1-2	TRBD1	NA	13	TRBV28	CASSGGQLYGYTF	TGTGCCAGCAGTGGGGGACAGCTCTATGGCTACACCTTC
TRBJ2-2	NA	NA	15	TRBV2	CASRWDLGNTGELFF	TGTGCCAGCCGATGGGACTTGGGTAACACCGGGGAGCTGTTTTTT
TRBJ2-7	TRBD2	NA	14	TRBV28	CASSSLADSYEQYF	TGTGCCAGCAGTTCCCTAGCGGATTCCTACGAGCAGTACTTC
TRBJ2-2	NA	NA	18	TRBV7-3	CASSSGIGPPSRPGELFF	TGTGCCAGCAGCTCGGGGATAGGGCCCCCCTCCCGGCCCGGGGAGCTGTTTTTT
TRBJ2-1	TRBD2	NA	14	TRBV2	CASSGTSGYNEQFF	TGTGCCAGCAGTGGGACTAGCGGTTACAATGAGCAGTTCTTC